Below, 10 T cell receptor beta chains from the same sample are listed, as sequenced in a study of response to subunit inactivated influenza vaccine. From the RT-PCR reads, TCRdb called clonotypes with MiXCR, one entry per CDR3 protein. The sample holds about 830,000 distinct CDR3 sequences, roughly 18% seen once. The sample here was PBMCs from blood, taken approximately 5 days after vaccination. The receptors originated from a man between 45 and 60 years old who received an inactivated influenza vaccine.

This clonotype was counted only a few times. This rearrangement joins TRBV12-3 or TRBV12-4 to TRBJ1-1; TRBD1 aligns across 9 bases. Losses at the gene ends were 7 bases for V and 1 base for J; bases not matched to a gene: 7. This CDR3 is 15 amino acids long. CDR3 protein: CASNTGQGQNTEAFF. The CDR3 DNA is TGTGCCAGCAATACGGGACAGGGACAGAACACTGAAGCTTTCTTT.

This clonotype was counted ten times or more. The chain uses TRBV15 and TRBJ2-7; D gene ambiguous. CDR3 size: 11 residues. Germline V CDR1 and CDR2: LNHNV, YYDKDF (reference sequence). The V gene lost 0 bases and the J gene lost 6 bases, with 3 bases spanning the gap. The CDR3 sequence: CATSRDREQYF. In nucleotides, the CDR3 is TGTGCCACCAGCAGAGACCGCGAGCAGTACTTC.

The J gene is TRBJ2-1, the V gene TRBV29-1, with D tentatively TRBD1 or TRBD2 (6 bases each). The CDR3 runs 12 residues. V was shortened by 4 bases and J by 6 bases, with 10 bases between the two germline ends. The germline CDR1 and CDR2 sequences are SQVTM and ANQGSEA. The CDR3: CSVGGASNEQFF. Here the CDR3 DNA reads TGCAGCGTTGGGGGGGCCTCCAATGAGCAGTTCTTC.

The CDR3 sequence: CASSLGTGRFGGYNEQFF. CDR3 bases: TGTGCCAGCAGTTTGGGGACAGGGAGATTTGGGGGTTACAATGAGCAGTTCTTC. The J gene is TRBJ2-1, the V gene TRBV6-2 or TRBV6-3, with TRBD1 matching 9 bases. This CDR3 has 18 amino acids. V shed 4 bases and J 4 bases; nucleotides not matched to a gene: 14. Germline V gives CDR1 MNHEY, CDR2 SVGEGT.

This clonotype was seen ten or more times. This CDR3 is CASSLRVGATGELFF. The CDR3 nucleotides are TGTGCCAGCAGTTTAAGGGTCGGAGCAACCGGGGAGCTGTTTTTT. The chain combines TRBV12-3 or TRBV12-4 with TRBJ2-2; D remains unclear. V lost 2 bases and J 5 bases, leaving 12 bases between the germline ends. This CDR3 has 15 residues.

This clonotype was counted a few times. CDR3 in amino acids: CSARDGHRGLSYEQYF. The CDR3 DNA sequence: TGCAGTGCTAGAGACGGGCACAGGGGGCTCAGCTACGAGCAGTACTTC. The chain recombines TRBV20-1 with TRBJ2-7, with 9 bases identical to TRBD1. Germline-derived CDR1 and CDR2 are DFQATT and SNEGSKA (reference sequence). The V gene end was trimmed by 0 bases and the J gene end by 3 bases; junction bases not matched to a gene: 9. The CDR3 runs 16 residues.

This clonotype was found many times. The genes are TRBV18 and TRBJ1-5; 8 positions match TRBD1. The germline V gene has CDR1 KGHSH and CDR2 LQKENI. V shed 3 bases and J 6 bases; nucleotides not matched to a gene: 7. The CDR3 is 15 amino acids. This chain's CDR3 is CASSPPGGSGQPQHF. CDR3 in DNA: TGTGCCAGCTCACCCCCAGGGGGCTCGGGTCAGCCCCAGCATTTT.

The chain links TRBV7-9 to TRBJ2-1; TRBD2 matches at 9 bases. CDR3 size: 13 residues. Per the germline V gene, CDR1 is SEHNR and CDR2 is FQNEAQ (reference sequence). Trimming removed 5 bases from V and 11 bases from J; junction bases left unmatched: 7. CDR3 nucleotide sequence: TGTGCCAGCAGCCAAAGGGGGACTAGCCAGCAGTTCTTC. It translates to CASSQRGTSQQFF.

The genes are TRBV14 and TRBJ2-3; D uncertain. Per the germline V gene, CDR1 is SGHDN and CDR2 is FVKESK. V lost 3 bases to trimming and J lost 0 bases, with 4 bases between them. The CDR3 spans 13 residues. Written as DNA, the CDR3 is TGTGCCAGCAGCCATTACAGCACAGATACGCAGTATTTT. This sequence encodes CASSHYSTDTQYF.

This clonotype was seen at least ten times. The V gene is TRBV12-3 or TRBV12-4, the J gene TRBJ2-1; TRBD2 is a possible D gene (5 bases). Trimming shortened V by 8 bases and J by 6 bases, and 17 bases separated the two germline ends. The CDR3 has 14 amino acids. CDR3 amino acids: CASRGATLGNEQFF. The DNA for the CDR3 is TGTGCCAGCCGGGGTGCGACCCTCGGCAATGAGCAGTTCTTC.